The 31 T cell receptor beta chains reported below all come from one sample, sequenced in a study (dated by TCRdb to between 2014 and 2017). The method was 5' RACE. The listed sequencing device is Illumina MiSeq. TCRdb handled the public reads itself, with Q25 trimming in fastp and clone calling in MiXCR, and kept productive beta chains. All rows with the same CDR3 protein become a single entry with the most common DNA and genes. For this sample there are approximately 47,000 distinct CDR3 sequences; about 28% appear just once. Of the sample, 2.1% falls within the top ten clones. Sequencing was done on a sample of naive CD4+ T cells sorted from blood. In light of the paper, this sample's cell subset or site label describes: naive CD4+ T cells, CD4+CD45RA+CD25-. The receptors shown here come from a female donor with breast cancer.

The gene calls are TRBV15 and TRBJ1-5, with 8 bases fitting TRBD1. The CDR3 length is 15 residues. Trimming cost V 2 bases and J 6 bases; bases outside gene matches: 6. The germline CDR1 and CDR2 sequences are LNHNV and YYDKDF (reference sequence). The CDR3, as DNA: TGTGCCACCAGCAGACTGGACAGGGTGGGTCAGCCCCAGCATTTT. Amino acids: CATSRLDRVGQPQHF.

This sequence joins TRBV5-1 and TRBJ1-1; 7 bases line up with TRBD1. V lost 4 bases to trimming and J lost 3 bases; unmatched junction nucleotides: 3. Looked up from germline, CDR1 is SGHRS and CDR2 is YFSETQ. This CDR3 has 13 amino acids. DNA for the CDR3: TGCGCCAGCAGCCCCACAGGGGACACTGAAGCTTTCTTT. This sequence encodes CASSPTGDTEAFF.

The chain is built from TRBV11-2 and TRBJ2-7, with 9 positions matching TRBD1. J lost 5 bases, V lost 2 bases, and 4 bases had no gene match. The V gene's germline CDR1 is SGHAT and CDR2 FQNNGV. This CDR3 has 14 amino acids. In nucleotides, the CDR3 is TGTGCCAGCAGCTTATCACAGGGGGCGCACGAGCAGTACTTC. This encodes CASSLSQGAHEQYF.

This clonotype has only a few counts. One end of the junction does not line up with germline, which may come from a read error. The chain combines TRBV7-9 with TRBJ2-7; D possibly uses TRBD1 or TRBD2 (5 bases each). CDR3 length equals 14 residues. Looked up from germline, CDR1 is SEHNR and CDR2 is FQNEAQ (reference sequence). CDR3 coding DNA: TGTACCAGCACCCCTGGGGGTCGTTGGTACGAGCAGTACTTC. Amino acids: CTSTPGGRWYEQYF.

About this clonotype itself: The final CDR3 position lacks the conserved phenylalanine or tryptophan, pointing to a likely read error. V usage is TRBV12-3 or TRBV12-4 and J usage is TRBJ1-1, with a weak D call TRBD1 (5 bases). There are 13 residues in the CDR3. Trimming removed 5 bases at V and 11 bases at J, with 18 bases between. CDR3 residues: CASSLLTGLEAFS. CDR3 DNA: TGTGCCAGCAGTCTACTAACGGGACTTGAGGCTTTCTCT.

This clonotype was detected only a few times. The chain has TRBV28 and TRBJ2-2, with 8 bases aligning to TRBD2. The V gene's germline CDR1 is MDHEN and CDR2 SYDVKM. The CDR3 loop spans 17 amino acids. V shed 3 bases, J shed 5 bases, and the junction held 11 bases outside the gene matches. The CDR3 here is CASSFGGAGGPTGELFF. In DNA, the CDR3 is TGTGCCAGCAGTTTCGGTGGCGCGGGGGGACCTACCGGGGAGCTGTTTTTT.

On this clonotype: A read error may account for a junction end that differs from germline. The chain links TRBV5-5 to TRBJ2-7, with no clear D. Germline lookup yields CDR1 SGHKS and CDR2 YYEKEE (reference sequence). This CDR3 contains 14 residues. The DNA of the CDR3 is TGTGCCGGCAGCTTTCAATCGTCCAACTACGAGCAGTACTTC. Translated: CAGSFQSSNYEQYF.

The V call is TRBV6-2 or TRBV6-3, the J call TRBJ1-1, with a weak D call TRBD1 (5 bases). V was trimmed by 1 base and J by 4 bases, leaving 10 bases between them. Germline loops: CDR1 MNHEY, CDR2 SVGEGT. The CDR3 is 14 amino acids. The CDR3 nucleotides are TGTGCCAGCAGTTACTTCGGGGGAGGCACTGAAGCTTTCTTT. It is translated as CASSYFGGGTEAFF.

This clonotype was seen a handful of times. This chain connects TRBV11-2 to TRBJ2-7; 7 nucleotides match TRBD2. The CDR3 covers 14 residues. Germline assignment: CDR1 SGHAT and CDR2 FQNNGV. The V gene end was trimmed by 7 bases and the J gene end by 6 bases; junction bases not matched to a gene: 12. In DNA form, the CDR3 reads TGTGCCAGCACTATATTGGGCGGGAGCCTCGAGCAGTACTTC. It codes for CASTILGGSLEQYF.

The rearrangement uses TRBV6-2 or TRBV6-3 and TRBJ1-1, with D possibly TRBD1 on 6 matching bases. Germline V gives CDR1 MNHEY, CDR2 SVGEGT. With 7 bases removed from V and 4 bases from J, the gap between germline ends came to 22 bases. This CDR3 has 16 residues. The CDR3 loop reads CASTPGQGYRVTEAFF. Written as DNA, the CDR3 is TGTGCCAGCACTCCGGGACAAGGTTATAGGGTCACTGAAGCTTTCTTT.

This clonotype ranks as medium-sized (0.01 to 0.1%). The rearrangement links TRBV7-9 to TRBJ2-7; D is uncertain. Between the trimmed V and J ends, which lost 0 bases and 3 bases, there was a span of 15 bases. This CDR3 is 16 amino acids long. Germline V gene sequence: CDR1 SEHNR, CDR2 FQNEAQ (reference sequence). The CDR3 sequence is CASSLALSGSYYEQYF. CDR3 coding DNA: TGTGCCAGCAGCTTAGCGCTATCCGGATCTTACTACGAGCAGTACTTC.

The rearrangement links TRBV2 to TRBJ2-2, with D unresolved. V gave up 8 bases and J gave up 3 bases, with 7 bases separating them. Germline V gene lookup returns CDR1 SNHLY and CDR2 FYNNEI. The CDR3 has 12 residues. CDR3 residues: CASGYHTGELFF. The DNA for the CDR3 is TGTGCCAGCGGATATCACACCGGGGAGCTGTTTTTT. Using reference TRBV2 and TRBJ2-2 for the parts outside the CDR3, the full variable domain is EPEVTQTPSHQVTQMGQEVILRCVPISNHLYFYWYRQILGQKVEFLVSFYNNEISEKSEIFDDQFSVERPDGSNFTLKIRSTKLEDSAMYFCASGYHTGELFFGEGSRLTVL.

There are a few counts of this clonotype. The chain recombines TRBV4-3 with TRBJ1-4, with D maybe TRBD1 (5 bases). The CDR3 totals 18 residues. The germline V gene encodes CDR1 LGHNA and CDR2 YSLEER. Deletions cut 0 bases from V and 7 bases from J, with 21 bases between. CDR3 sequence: CASSQDLAGNLGSEKLFF. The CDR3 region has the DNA TGCGCCAGCAGCCAAGATCTGGCAGGGAATCTGGGAAGTGAAAAACTGTTTTTT.

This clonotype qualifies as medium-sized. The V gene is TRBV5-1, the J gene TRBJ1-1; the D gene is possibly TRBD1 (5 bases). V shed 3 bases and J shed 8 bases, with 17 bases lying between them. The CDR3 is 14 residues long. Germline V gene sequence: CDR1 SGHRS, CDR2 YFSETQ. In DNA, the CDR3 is TGCGCCAGCAGCTCCCCCTCGGGGGGTAGCGAAGCTTTCTTT. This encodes CASSSPSGGSEAFF. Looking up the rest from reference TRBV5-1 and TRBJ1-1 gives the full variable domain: KAGVTQTPRYLIKTRGQQVTLSCSPISGHRSVSWYQQTPGQGLQFLFEYFSETQRNKGNFPGRFSGRQFSNSRSEMNVSTLELGDSALYLCASSSPSGGSEAFFGQGTRLTVV.

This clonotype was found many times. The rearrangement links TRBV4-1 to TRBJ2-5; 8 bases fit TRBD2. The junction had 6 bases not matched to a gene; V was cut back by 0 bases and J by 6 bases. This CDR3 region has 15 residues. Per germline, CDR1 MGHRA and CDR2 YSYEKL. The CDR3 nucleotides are TGCGCCAGCAGCCAAGATGGCGGGGGGTTGAAGACCCAGTACTTC. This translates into CASSQDGGGLKTQYF.

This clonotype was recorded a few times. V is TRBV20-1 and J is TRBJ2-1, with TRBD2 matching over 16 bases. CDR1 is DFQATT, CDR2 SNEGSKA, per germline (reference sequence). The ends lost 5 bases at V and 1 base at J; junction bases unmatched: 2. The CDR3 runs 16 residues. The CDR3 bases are TGCAGTGCTTCGGGACTAGCGGGAGGGTCCTACAATGAGCAGTTCTTC. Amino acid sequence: CSASGLAGGSYNEQFF.

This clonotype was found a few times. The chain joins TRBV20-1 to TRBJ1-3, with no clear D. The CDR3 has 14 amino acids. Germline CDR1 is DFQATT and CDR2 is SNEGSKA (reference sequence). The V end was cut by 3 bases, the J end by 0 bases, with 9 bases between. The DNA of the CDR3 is TGCAGTGCTAGGGTGGCAGCCTCTGGAAACACCATATATTTT. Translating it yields CSARVAASGNTIYF.

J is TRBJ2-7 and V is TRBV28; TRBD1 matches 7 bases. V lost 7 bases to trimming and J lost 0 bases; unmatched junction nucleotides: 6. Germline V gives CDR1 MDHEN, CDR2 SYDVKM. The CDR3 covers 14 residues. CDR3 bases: TGTGCCAGCATCCGGGACAGCTACTCCTACGAGCAGTACTTC. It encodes CASIRDSYSYEQYF.

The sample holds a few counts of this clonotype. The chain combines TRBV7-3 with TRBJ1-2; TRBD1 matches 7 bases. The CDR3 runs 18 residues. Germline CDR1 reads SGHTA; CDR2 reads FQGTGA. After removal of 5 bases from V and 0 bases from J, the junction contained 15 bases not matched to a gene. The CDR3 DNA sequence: TGTGCCAGCAGCGTTACCGGGACAGAACTATTAGCTAACTATGGCTACACCTTC. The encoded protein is CASSVTGTELLANYGYTF.

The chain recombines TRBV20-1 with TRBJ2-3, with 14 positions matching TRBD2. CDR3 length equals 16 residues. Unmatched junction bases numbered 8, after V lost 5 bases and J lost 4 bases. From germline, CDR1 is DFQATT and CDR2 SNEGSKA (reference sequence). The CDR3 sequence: CSAVTTSGGAADTQYF. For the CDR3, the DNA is TGCAGTGCTGTTACGACTAGCGGGGGGGCGGCAGATACGCAGTATTTT.

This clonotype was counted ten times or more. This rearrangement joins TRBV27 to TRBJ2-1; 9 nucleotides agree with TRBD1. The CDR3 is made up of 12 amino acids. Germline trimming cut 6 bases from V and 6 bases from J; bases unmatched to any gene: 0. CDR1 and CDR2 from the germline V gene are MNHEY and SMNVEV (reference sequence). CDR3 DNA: TGTGCCAGCAGGGACAGGGGCAATGAGCAGTTCTTC. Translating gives CASRDRGNEQFF.

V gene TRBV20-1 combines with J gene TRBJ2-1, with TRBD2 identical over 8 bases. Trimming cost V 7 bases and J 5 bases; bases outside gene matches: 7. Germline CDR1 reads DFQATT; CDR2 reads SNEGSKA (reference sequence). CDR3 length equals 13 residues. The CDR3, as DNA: TGCAGTGTTTTGGCGGGAGGAGACAATGAGCAGTTCTTC. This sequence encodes CSVLAGGDNEQFF.

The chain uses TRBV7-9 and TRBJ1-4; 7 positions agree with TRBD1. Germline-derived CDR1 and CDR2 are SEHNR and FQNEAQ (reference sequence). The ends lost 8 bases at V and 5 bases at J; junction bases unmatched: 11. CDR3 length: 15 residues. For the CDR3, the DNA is TGTGCCAGCGGCCCGACGACAGGGACGAATGAAAAACTGTTTTTT. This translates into CASGPTTGTNEKLFF.

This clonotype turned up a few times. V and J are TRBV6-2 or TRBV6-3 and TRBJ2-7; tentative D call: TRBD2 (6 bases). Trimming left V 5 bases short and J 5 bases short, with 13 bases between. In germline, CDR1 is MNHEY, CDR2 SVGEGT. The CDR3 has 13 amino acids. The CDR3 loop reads CASSRDFGDEQYF. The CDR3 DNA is TGTGCCAGCAGTCGGGACTTTGGGGACGAGCAGTACTTC.

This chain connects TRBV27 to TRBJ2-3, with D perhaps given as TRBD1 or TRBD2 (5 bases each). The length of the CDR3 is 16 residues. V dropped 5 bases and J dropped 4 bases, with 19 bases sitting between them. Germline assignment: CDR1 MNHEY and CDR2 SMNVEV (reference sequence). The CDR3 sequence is CASSDSSGTKADTQYF. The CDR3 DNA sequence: TGTGCCAGCAGTGACTCCTCGGGGACGAAGGCAGATACGCAGTATTTT.

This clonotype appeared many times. The CDR3 coding sequence is TGCAGCGTTGGACAGGGTCTTAACTATGGCTACACCTTC. As protein: CSVGQGLNYGYTF. The chain has TRBV29-1 and TRBJ1-2, with TRBD1 matching over 7 bases. The CDR3 is 13 amino acids. The ends lost 4 bases at V and 1 base at J; junction bases unmatched: 3. Per germline, CDR1 SQVTM and CDR2 ANQGSEA.

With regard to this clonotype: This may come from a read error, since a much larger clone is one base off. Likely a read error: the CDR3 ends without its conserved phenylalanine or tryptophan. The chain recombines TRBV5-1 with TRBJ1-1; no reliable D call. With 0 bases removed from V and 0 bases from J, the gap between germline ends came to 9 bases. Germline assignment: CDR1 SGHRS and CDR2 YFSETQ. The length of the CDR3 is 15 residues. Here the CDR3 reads CASSLAGSLNTEAFS. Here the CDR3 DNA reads TGCGCCAGCAGCTTGGCGGGGTCTTTGAACACTGAAGCTTTCTCT.

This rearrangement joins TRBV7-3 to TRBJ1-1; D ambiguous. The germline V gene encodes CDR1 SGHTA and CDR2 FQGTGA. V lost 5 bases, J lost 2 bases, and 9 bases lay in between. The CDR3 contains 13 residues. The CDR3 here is CASSPNGNTEAFF. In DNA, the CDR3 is TGTGCCAGCAGCCCTAATGGAAACACTGAAGCTTTCTTT.

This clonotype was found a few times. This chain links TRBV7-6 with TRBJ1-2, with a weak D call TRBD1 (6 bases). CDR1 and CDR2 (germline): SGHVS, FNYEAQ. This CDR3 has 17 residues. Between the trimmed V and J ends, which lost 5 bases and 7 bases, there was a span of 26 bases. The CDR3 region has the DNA TGTGCCAGCAGCCCAATGGGGGGCCCGAAGGGCCGTCGTGGCTACACCTTC. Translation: CASSPMGGPKGRRGYTF. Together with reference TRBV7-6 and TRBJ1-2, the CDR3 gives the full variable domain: GAGVSQSPRYKVTKRGQDVALRCDPISGHVSLYWYRQALGQGPEFLTYFNYEAQQDKSGLPNDRFSAERPEGSISTLTIQRTEQRDSAMYRCASSPMGGPKGRRGYTFGSGTRLTVV.

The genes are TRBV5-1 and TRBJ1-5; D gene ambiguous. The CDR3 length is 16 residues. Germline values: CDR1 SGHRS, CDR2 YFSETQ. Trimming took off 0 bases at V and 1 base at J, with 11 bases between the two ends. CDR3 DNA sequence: TGCGCCAGCAGCTTGGATGTTTTAGGGAGCAATCAGCCCCAGCATTTT. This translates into CASSLDVLGSNQPQHF.

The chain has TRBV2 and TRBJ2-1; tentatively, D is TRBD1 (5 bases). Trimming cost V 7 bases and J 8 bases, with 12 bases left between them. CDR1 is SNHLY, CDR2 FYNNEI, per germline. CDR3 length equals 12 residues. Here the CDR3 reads CASMQQVDEQFF. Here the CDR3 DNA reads TGTGCCAGCATGCAACAGGTAGATGAGCAGTTCTTC.